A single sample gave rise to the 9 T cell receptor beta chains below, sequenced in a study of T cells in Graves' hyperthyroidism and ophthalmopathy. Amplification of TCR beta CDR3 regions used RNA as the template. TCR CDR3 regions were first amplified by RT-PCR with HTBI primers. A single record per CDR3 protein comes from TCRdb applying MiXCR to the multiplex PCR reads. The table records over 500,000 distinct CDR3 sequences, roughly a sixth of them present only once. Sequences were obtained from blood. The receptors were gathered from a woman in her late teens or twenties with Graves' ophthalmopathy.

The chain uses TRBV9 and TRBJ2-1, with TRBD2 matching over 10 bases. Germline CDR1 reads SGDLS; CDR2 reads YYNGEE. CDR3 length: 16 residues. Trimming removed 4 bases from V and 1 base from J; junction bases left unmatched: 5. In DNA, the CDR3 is TGTGCCAGCAGCTTCCGACTAGCGGGTTCCTACAATGAGCAGTTCTTC. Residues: CASSFRLAGSYNEQFF.

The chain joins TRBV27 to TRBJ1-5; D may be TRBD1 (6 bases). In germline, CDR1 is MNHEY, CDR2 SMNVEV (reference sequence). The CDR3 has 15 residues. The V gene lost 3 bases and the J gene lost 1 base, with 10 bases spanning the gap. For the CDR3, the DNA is TGTGCCAGCAGTTTCAGGGGAGGAAGCAATCAGCCCCAGCATTTT. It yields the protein CASSFRGGSNQPQHF.

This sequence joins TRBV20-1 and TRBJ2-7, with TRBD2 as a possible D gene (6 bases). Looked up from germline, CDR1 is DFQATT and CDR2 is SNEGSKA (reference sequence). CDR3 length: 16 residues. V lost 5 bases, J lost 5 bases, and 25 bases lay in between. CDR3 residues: CSAPPLGSGSGDEQYF. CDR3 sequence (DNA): TGCAGTGCTCCCCCCCTCGGTAGCGGCTCGGGGGACGAGCAGTACTTC.

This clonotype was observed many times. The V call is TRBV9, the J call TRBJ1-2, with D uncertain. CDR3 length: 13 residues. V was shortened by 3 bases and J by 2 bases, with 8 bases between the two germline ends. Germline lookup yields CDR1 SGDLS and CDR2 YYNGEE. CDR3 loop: CASSAADNYGYTF. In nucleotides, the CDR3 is TGTGCCAGCAGCGCCGCGGACAACTATGGCTACACCTTC. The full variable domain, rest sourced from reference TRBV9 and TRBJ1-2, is DSGVTQTPKHLITATGQRVTLRCSPRSGDLSVYWYQQSLDQGLQFLIQYYNGEERAKGNILERFSAQQFPDLHSELNLSSLELGDSALYFCASSAADNYGYTFGSGTRLTVV.

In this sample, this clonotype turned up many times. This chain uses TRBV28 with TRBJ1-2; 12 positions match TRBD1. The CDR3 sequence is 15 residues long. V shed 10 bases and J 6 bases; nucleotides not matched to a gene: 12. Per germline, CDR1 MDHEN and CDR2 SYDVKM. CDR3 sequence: CANRPGGQGANGYTF. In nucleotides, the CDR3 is TGTGCCAACCGACCCGGGGGACAGGGGGCGAATGGCTACACCTTC.

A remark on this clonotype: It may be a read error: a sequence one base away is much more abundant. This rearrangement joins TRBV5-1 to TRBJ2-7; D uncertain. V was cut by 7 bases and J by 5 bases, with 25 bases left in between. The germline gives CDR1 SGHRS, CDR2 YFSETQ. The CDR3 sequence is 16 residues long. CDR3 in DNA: TGCGCCAGCCGCGTGGACGTACCCCTCGAAGGTGACGAGCAGTACTTC. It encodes CASRVDVPLEGDEQYF.

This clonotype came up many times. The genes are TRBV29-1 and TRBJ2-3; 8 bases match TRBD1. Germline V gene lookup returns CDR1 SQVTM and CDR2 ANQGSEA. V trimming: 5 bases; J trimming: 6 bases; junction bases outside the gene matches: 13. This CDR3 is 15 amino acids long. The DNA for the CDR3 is TGCAGCGTTCGAGGGGTACAGGGGGAGAGGGATACGCAGTATTTT. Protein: CSVRGVQGERDTQYF.

The CDR3 region has the DNA TGCGCCAGCAGCGGGAGGCCCGGGACAGGGGGCCAAGAGACCCAGTACTTC. Its translation is CASSGRPGTGGQETQYF. The chain carries TRBV5-1 and TRBJ2-5; 11 nucleotides line up with TRBD1. CDR3 length equals 17 residues. The germline gives CDR1 SGHRS, CDR2 YFSETQ. The ends lost 4 bases at V and 1 base at J; junction bases unmatched: 9.

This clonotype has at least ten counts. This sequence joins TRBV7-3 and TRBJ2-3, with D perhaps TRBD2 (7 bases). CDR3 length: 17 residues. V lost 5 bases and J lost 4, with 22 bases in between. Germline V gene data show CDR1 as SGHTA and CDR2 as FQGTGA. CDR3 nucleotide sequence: TGTGCCAGCAGCCCGTGGGGTGGGGGGGGCCCCGCAGATACGCAGTATTTT. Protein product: CASSPWGGGGPADTQYF.